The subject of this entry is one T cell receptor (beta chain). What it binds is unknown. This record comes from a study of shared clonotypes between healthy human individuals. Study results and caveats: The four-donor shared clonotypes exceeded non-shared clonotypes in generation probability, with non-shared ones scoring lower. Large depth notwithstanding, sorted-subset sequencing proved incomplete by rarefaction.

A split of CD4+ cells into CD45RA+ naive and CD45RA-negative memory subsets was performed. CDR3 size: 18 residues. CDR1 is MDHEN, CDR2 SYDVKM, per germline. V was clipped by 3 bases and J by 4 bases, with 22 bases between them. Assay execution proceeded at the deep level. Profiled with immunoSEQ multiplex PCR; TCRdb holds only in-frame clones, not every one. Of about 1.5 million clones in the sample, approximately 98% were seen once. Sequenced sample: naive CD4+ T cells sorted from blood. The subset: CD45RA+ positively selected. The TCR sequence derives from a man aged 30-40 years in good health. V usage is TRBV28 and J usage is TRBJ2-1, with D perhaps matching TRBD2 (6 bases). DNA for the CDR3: TGTGCCAGCAGTTTTCGGCTCGGCGTAGCGGATTATTACAATGAGCAGTTCTTC. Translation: CASSFRLGVADYYNEQFF. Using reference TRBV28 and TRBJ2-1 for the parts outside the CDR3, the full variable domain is DVKVTQSSRYLVKRTGEKVFLECVQDMDHENMFWYRQDPGLGLRLIYFSYDVKMKEKGDIPEGYSVSREKKERFSLILESASTNQTSMYLCASSFRLGVADYYNEQFFGPGTRLTVL.